Below are 21 T cell receptor beta chains sequenced from a single sample in a study of control samples from healthy donors and cancer patients. Measured with immunoSEQ multiplex PCR; TCRdb has only the in-frame clones, and not every one. The sample includes tens of thousands of clones, approximately 92% of them seen just once. The sequencing input was PBMCs. The source is a man aged 35 to 55 with colorectal cancer.

This chain links TRBV18 with TRBJ1-6, with 7 bases that match TRBD1. V trimming: 3 bases; J trimming: 7 bases; junction bases outside the gene matches: 6. Germline CDR1 and CDR2: KGHSH and LQKENI. This CDR3 is 15 amino acids long. CDR3 coding DNA: TGTGCCAGCTCACCTTCGACAGGGAGGAATTCACCCCTCCACTTT. Encoded protein: CASSPSTGRNSPLHF.

The chain joins TRBV7-3 to TRBJ1-3; D is unclear. The CDR3 loop spans 16 amino acids. In germline, CDR1 is SGHTA, CDR2 FQGTGA. Trimming took off 0 bases at V and 0 bases at J, with 9 bases between the two ends. The CDR3 loop reads CASSLTGIGSGNTIYF. The CDR3 nucleotides read TGTGCCAGCAGCTTAACGGGGATAGGCTCTGGAAACACCATATATTTT.

V and J are TRBV6-6 and TRBJ1-4; tentative D call: TRBD1 (5 bases). CDR1 MNHNY and CDR2 SVGAGI come from the germline V gene (reference sequence). This CDR3 is 12 amino acids long. The germline V and J ends were trimmed by 10 bases and 5 bases, with 11 bases remaining between them. Here the CDR3 reads CAIRDGNEKLFF. CDR3 DNA: TGTGCCATCAGGGATGGGAATGAAAAACTGTTTTTT.

The chain employs TRBV6-5 and TRBJ2-7; perhaps TRBD1 as D (6 bases). The CDR3 consists of 15 residues. CDR1 and CDR2 from the germline V gene are MNHEY and SVGAGI. V lost 5 bases and J lost 4, with 18 bases in between. As DNA, the CDR3 is TGTGCCAGCAGTACTGACACAGGGATCGTTTACGAGCAGTACTTC. Residues: CASSTDTGIVYEQYF.

The V and J genes are TRBV7-9 and TRBJ1-5; 9 bases align to TRBD1. Unmatched junction bases numbered 4, after V lost 1 base and J lost 0 bases. The CDR3 runs to 17 residues. The germline V gene encodes CDR1 SEHNR and CDR2 FQNEAQ (reference sequence). The CDR3 sequence: CASSLVGTGFSNQPQHF. In DNA, the CDR3 is TGTGCCAGCAGCTTAGTCGGGACAGGGTTTAGCAATCAGCCCCAGCATTTT.

The gene calls are TRBV10-3 and TRBJ1-5, with unresolved D. The CDR3 loop spans 14 amino acids. V lost 0 bases, J lost 1 base, and 4 bases lay in between. CDR1 is ENHRY, CDR2 SYGVKD, per germline. The CDR3 sequence is CAISESGSNQPQHF. DNA for the CDR3: TGTGCCATCAGTGAGTCGGGGAGCAATCAGCCCCAGCATTTT.

The J gene is TRBJ1-2, the V gene TRBV29-1, with D unclear. The V gene's germline CDR1 is SQVTM and CDR2 ANQGSEA. The CDR3 runs to 13 residues. Trimming left V 4 bases short and J 2 bases short, with 11 bases between. The CDR3 region is CSVVVDRNYGYTF. CDR3 sequence (DNA): TGCAGCGTTGTTGTGGATAGGAACTATGGCTACACCTTC.

J is TRBJ2-7 and V is TRBV6-2 or TRBV6-3; 7 bases agree with TRBD1. The CDR3 runs to 17 residues. The germline V gene encodes CDR1 MNHEY and CDR2 SVGEGT. V dropped 2 bases and J dropped 3; count of bases not matched to a gene: 13. The CDR3 DNA sequence: TGTGCCAGCAGTTACGCGGTGGAGACAGGGTGGATCTACGAGCAGTACTTC. Amino acid sequence: CASSYAVETGWIYEQYF.

The chain carries TRBV7-3 and TRBJ1-2; D is undetermined. The CDR3 contains 13 residues. From germline, CDR1 is SGHTA and CDR2 FQGTGA. Trimming took 2 bases from V and 2 from J, leaving 6 bases between them. The CDR3 reads CASSLGLNYGYTF. The CDR3 DNA follows: TGTGCCAGCAGCTTAGGGCTCAACTATGGCTACACCTTC.

This chain links TRBV7-2 with TRBJ1-2, with D perhaps matching TRBD1 (5 bases). Germline loops: CDR1 SGHTA, CDR2 FQGNSA. The V gene lost 3 bases and the J gene lost 5 bases, with 16 bases spanning the gap. The CDR3 covers 15 residues. CDR3 protein: CASSLGTDKSYGYTF. CDR3 DNA: TGTGCCAGCAGCTTGGGGACCGATAAATCATATGGCTACACCTTC.

The V gene is TRBV3-1 (or the pseudogene TRBV3-2), the J gene TRBJ1-5; TRBD1 agrees at 7 bases. The germline CDR1 and CDR2 sequences are LGHDT and YNNKEL (reference sequence). This CDR3 has 16 amino acids. The V and J ends lost 3 bases and 0 bases, in that order; junction bases with no gene match: 5. CDR3: CASSQGTVYSNQPQHF. The CDR3 DNA sequence: TGTGCCAGCAGCCAGGGGACAGTTTATAGCAATCAGCCCCAGCATTTT.

V usage is TRBV5-6 and J usage is TRBJ1-6; D may be TRBD1 (5 bases). Trimming removed 0 bases from V and 4 bases from J, with 11 bases in between. The CDR3 totals 16 residues. CDR1 and CDR2 (germline): SGHDT, YYEEEE. CDR3 protein: CASSLDTGAYNSPLHF. The CDR3 DNA sequence: TGTGCCAGCAGCTTGGATACCGGGGCTTATAATTCACCCCTCCACTTT.

This rearrangement joins TRBV7-9 to TRBJ2-1; TRBD2 agrees at 8 bases. V lost 6 bases and J lost 0; bases outside the gene matches: 7. Germline lookup yields CDR1 SEHNR and CDR2 FQNEAQ (reference sequence). CDR3 size: 16 residues. The CDR3 is CASRPKRGNSYNEQFF. In nucleotides, the CDR3 is TGTGCCAGCAGACCTAAGCGGGGGAACTCCTACAATGAGCAGTTCTTC. Looking up the rest from reference TRBV7-9 and TRBJ2-1 gives the full variable domain: DTGVSQNPRHKITKRGQNVTFRCDPISEHNRLYWYRQTLGQGPEFLTYFQNEAQLEKSRLLSDRFSAERPKGSFSTLEIQRTEQGDSAMYLCASRPKRGNSYNEQFFGPGTRLTVL.

The rearrangement links TRBV30 to TRBJ1-2; the D gene is possibly TRBD1 (5 bases). The length of the CDR3 is 14 residues. V gave up 2 bases and J gave up 4 bases, with 14 bases separating them. The germline gives CDR1 GTSNPN, CDR2 SVGIG (reference sequence). DNA for the CDR3: TGTGCCTGGAGTACGGGGACGGGAGCCTATGGCTACACCTTC. It codes for CAWSTGTGAYGYTF.

V gene TRBV5-1 combines with J gene TRBJ1-1; TRBD1 aligns across 9 bases. This CDR3 is built from 14 residues. Germline V gene lookup returns CDR1 SGHRS and CDR2 YFSETQ. V was pared by 7 bases and J by 0 bases, with 4 bases of the junction left unmatched. CDR3 residues: CASGTGPLNTEAFF. CDR3 sequence (DNA): TGCGCCAGCGGGACAGGGCCTCTGAACACTGAAGCTTTCTTT.

This chain joins TRBV18 and TRBJ1-2; D possibly corresponds to TRBD1 (5 bases). The CDR3 loop spans 16 amino acids. Trimming left V 3 bases short and J 8 bases short, with 22 bases between. The germline gives CDR1 KGHSH, CDR2 LQKENI. DNA of the CDR3: TGTGCCAGCTCACCCGGGACGGCGGATCGTTTCGGGGGCTACACCTTC. Residues: CASSPGTADRFGGYTF.

The genes are TRBV19 and TRBJ1-5; 8 nucleotides line up with TRBD1. This CDR3 has 15 residues. V lost 7 bases and J lost 6; bases outside the gene matches: 11. Germline values: CDR1 LNHDA, CDR2 SQIVND (reference sequence). Here the CDR3 DNA reads TGTGCCAGTACCCACCTCAGGGGGCAGGGTCAGCCCCAGCATTTT. It is translated as CASTHLRGQGQPQHF.

The V call is TRBV29-1, the J call TRBJ1-3, with unresolved D. Germline V gene data show CDR1 as SQVTM and CDR2 as ANQGSEA. V was cut by 4 bases and J by 3 bases, with 7 bases left in between. The CDR3 runs to 12 residues. The CDR3 sequence is CSVVGSGNTIYF. The CDR3 region has the DNA TGCAGCGTTGTGGGTAGTGGAAACACCATATATTTT.

This chain joins TRBV28 and TRBJ1-1; maybe TRBD1 (5 bases). The CDR3 totals 12 residues. V lost 6 bases, J lost 4 bases, and 9 bases lay in between. CDR1 is MDHEN and CDR2 is SYDVKM in the germline V gene. CDR3 sequence reads: CASRQGITEAFF. For the CDR3, the DNA is TGTGCCAGCAGGCAGGGTATCACTGAAGCTTTCTTT.

V and J are TRBV5-5 and TRBJ1-1; a possible D gene is TRBD1 (6 bases). Trimming shortened V by 5 bases and J by 1 base, and 9 bases separated the two germline ends. CDR3 length: 13 amino acids. The germline V gene has CDR1 SGHKS and CDR2 YYEKEE (reference sequence). In DNA form, the CDR3 reads TGTGCCAGCAGTCAGACAGGGAACACTGAAGCTTTCTTT. Translating it yields CASSQTGNTEAFF. The variable domain in full, with the rest retrieved from reference TRBV5-5 and TRBJ1-1, is DAGVTQSPTHLIKTRGQQVTLRCSPISGHKSVSWYQQVLGQGPQFIFQYYEKEERGRGNFPDRFSARQFPNYSSELNVNALLLGDSALYLCASSQTGNTEAFFGQGTRLTVV.

V gene TRBV6-5 combines with J gene TRBJ1-2, with 8 positions matching TRBD1. There are 14 residues in the CDR3. Per the germline V gene, CDR1 is MNHEY and CDR2 is SVGAGI. Germline trimming cut 11 bases from V and 0 bases from J; bases unmatched to any gene: 8. The CDR3 reads CASRTGMTNYGYTF. The CDR3 DNA reads as TGTGCCTCCCGGACAGGGATGACTAACTATGGCTACACCTTC.